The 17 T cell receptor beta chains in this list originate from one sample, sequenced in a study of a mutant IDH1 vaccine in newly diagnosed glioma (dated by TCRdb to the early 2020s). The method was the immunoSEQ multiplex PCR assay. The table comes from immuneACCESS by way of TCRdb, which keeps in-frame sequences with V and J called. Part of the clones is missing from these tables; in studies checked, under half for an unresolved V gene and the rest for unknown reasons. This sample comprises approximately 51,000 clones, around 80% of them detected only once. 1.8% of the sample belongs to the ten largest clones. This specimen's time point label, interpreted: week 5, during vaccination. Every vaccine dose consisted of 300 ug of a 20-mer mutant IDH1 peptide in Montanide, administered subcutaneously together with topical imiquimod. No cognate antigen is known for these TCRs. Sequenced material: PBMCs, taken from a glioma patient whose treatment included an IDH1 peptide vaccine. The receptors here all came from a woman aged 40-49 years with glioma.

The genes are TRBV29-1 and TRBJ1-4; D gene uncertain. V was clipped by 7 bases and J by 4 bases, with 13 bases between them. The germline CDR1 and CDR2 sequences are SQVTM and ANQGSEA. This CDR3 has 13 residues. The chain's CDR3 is CSASRSLNEKLFF. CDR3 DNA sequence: TGCAGCGCCTCAAGGTCTCTTAATGAAAAACTGTTTTTT.

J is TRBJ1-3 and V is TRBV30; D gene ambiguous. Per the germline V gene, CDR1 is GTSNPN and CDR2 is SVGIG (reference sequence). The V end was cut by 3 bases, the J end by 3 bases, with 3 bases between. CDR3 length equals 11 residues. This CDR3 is CAWSRGNTIYF. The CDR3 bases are TGTGCCTGGAGCCGTGGAAACACCATATATTTT.

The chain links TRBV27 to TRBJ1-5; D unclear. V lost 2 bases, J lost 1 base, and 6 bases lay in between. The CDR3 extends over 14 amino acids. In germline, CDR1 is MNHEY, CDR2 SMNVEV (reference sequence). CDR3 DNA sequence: TGTGCCAGCAGTTTAGTGGGGAGCAATCAGCCCCAGCATTTT. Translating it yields CASSLVGSNQPQHF.

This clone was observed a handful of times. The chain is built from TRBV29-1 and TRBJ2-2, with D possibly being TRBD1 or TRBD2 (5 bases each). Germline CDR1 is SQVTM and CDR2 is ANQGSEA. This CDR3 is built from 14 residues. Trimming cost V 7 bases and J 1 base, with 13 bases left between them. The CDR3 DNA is TGCAGCGCCGAGGGACGGGTGAACACCGGGGAGCTGTTTTTT. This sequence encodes CSAEGRVNTGELFF.

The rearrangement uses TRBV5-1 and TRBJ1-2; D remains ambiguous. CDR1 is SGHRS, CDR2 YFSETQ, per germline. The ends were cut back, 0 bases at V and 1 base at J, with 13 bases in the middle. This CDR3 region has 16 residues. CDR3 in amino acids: CASSLGTASYNYGYTF. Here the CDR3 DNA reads TGCGCCAGCAGCTTGGGGACGGCCAGTTATAACTATGGCTACACCTTC.

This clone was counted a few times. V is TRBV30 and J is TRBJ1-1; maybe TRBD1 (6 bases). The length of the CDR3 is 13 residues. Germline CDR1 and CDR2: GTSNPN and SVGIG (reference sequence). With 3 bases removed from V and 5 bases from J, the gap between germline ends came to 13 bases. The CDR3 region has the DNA TGTGCCTGGAGCCGGGGGGGCAGAACTGAAGCTTTCTTT. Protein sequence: CAWSRGGRTEAFF.

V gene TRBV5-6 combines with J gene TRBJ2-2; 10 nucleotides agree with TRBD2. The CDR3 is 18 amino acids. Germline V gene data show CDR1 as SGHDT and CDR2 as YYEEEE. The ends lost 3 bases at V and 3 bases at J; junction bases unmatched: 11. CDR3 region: CASSSYRLAGTYTGELFF. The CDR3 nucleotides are TGTGCCAGCAGCTCCTACAGACTAGCGGGTACCTACACCGGGGAGCTGTTTTTT.

The CDR3 region is CAWSIQDYEQYF. Written as DNA, the CDR3 is TGTGCCTGGAGTATACAGGACTACGAGCAGTACTTC. This sequence joins TRBV30 and TRBJ2-7; possible D gene TRBD1, 5 bases. This CDR3 comprises 12 residues. Germline V gene data show CDR1 as GTSNPN and CDR2 as SVGIG (reference sequence). Trimming took 2 bases from V and 3 from J, leaving 8 bases between them.

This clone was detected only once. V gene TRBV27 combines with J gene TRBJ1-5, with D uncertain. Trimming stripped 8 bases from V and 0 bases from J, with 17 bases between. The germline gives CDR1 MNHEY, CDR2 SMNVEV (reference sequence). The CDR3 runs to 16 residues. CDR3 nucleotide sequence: TGTGCCAGCGGTCCTCTCCAAGGTCATAGCAATCAGCCCCAGCATTTT. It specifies CASGPLQGHSNQPQHF.

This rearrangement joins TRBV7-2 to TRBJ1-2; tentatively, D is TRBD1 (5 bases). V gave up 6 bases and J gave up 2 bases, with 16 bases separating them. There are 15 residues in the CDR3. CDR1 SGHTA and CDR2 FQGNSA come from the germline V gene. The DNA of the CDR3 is TGTGCCAGCAGGTCTTCGGGACGGGGAAACTATGGCTACACCTTC. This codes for CASRSSGRGNYGYTF.

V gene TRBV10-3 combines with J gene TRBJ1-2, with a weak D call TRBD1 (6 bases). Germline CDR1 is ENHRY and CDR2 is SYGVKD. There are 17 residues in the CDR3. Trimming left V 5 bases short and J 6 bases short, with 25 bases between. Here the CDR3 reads CAISMVAGEVIGDGYTF. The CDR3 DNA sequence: TGTGCCATCAGTATGGTGGCAGGGGAAGTAATCGGCGATGGCTACACCTTC.

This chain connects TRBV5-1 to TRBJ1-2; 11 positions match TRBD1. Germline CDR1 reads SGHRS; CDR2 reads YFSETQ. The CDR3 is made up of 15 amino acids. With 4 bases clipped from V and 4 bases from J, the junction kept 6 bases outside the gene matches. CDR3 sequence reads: CASSHGTGGGYGYTF. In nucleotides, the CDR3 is TGCGCCAGCAGCCACGGGACAGGGGGGGGCTATGGCTACACCTTC.

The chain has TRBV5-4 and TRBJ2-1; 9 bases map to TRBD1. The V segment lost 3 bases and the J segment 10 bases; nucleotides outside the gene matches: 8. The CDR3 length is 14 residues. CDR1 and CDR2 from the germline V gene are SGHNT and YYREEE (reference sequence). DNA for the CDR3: TGTGCCAGCAGCTCCGGGACAGGGAGGTTCGAGCAGTTCTTC. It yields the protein CASSSGTGRFEQFF.

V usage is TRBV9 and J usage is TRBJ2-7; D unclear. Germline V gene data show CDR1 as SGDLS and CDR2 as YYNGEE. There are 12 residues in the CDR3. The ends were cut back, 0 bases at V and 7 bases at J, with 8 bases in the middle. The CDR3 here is CASSVATREQYF. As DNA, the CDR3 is TGTGCCAGCAGCGTAGCGACTCGGGAGCAGTACTTC.

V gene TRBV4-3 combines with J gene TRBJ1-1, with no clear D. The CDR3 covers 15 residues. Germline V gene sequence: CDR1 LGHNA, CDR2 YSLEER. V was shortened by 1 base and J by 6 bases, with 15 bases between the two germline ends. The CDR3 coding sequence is TGCGCCAGCAGCCAAGCGGGCAGGTATGGCGCTGAAGCTTTCTTT. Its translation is CASSQAGRYGAEAFF.

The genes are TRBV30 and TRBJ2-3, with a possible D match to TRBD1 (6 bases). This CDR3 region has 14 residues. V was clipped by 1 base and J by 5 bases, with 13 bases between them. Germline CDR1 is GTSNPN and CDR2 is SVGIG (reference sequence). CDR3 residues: CAWSDQGRKDTQYF. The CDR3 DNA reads TGTGCCTGGAGTGATCAGGGGCGCAAAGATACGCAGTATTTT.

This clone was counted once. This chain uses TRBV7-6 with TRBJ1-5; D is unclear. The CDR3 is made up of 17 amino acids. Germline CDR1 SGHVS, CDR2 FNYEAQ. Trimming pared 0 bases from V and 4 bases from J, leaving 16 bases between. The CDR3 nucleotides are TGTGCCAGCAGCTTAGCGCGAGGGCCCACCTTAAATCAGCCCCAGCATTTT. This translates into CASSLARGPTLNQPQHF.